This T cell receptor beta chain was observed in a study of T cells in Graves' hyperthyroidism and ophthalmopathy (dated by TCRdb to between 2018 and 2021). Concerning the study at large: Peripheral blood samples were taken at the time of initial diagnosis, prior to any treatment. The 100 discovery patients were randomly split 7:3 into training and test sets. To identify TCR V-J signatures that set the groups apart, the researchers used a discovery cohort of approximately 98 patients, made up of 40 to 45 with Graves' ophthalmopathy and about 55 with stable Graves' hyperthyroidism. Following sampling, methimazole starting at 30 mg daily was given to hyperthyroidism patients, and high-dose intravenous methylprednisolone was given to ophthalmopathy patients. In about 6 Graves' hyperthyroidism patients, the study also compared T-cell repertoires from thyroid tissue with T-cell repertoires from blood. The paper reports TCR Vbeta CDR3 sequencing of roughly 140 peripheral blood samples: around 45 ophthalmopathy, fewer than 80 hyperthyroidism and some 17 progressor patients. Whether ophthalmopathy could be predicted prospectively was tested in an independent validation cohort made up of some 20 hyperthyroidism patients plus 17 patients who later progressed to ophthalmopathy.

Per the germline V gene (reference sequence), GTSNPN is the CDR1 and SVGIG is the CDR2. The CDR3 goes from the cysteine to the phenylalanine over 14 residues. Only the CDR3 part of the read is kept: 42 bases, read in frame from the first base. Clipping removes 5 bases from V and 2 bases from J, with 7 as the unmatched junction base count. In its sample, this clonotype was seen a few times. Its antigen specificity is not known. It has no much larger one-base neighbor in the sample; base qualities were not kept. The hyperthyroidism patients were between 18 and 65 years old and newly diagnosed, with a disease duration of less than 2 months. Exclusion was applied to patients with uncontrolled infections, other autoimmune diseases, pregnancy or lactation. Diagnoses relied on clinical symptoms, serum thyroxine and TRAb, thyroid ultrasound and orbital computed tomography. Blood from progressor patients was collected at the time of first diagnosis with hyperthyroidism, before any ophthalmopathy symptoms had appeared. Ficoll-Paque density gradient centrifugation was used to isolate PBMCs from 8.5 to 10 ml of fresh peripheral blood. Patients classed as progressors first received a Graves' hyperthyroidism diagnosis and then went on to develop ophthalmopathy during follow-up. Total RNA was extracted using Trizol reagent, and RNA quality was assessed on an Agilent 2100 Bioanalyzer.

The paper as a whole reports these results and caveats: Most expanded thyroid clonotypes (frequency above 0.001) were also detected in blood, suggesting blood repertoires may reflect thyroid immune responses. In cross-validation, a model built on a 13 V-J signature told ophthalmopathy apart from stable hyperthyroidism with approximately 90% sensitivity and roughly 81% specificity, and in testing the same model reached 80%/75%. No statistical method was used to set the sample size in advance, and investigators knew the group allocation. In validation, the model predicted progression to ophthalmopathy with over 60% sensitivity and approximately 72% specificity, a median of about 6.7 months before onset.

Amplification of TCR beta CDR3 regions was carried out from RNA transcripts. A first-round RT-PCR of the TCR CDR3 used the HTBI primer set with the Qiagen OneStep RT-PCR kit. Libraries were constructed in a second round of multiplex PCR, after which size selection and purification were performed. Sequencing of the libraries was done on an Illumina HiSeq2000 using paired-end 100 bp reads. The study's own analysis went as follows. Raw data were processed with SOAPnuke, discarding reads with adapters, uncalled bases, mean Phred below 15, or no exact constant-primer or identifier match. High-quality paired reads were merged using COPE v1.2.5, and each unique nucleotide sequence was defined as a clonotype. Clonotypes were aligned to IMGT TRBV, TRBD and TRBJ reference segments using MiTCR v1.1. Analysis was restricted to V-J combinations with a frequency above 0.0001, which covered roughly 99% of repertoires. The TCS score was defined as F50 (clonal expansion) divided by E x V (chaos), with BLOSUM62-based TCRdist calculated between CDR3 peptides within each V-J. Welch's t-statistics and random forest reduced 500 to 550 V-J features to about 12, which were used in a naive Bayes classifier (R e1071). Clones were called with MiXCR by TCRdb after fastp trimmed the public reads at Q25, and only in-frame beta chains were retained. CDR3 protein duplicates are merged, each entry listing the most common genes and DNA. Clone size and V and J calls follow TCRdb, not the original study. The sample profile shows approximately 370,000 distinct CDR3 sequences; approximately 18% of them were found once. Of the sample, more than 30% falls within the top ten clones.

The TCR originated in a woman in her thirties with Graves' hyperthyroidism that later progressed to Graves' ophthalmopathy. The specimen sequenced was blood. The chain couples TRBV30 to TRBJ2-3, with TRBD1 identical over 7 junction bases. The CDR3 loop reads CAWGDRDLTDTQYF. The nucleotide sequence is TGTGCCTGGGGTGACAGGGACCTCACAGATACGCAGTATTTT.